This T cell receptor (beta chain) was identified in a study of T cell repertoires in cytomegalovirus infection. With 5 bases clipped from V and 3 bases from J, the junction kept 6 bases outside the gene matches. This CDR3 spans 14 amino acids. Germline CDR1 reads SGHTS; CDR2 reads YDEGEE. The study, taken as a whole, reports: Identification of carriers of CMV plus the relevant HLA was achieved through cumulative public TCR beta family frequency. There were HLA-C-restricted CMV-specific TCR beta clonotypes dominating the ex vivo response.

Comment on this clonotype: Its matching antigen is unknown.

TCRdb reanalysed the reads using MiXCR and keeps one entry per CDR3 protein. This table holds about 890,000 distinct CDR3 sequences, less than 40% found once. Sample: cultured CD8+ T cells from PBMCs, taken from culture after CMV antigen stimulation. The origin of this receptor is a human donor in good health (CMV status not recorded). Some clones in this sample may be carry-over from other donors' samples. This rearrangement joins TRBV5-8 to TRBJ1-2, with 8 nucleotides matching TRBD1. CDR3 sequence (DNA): TGTGCCAGCAGAGGGGGACAGGAGTACTATGGCTACACCTTC. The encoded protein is CASRGGQEYYGYTF.